This TCR beta chain was identified in a study of beta chain features in type 1 diabetes. Study-wide points: Whether HLA type influences TCRB rearrangement remained unresolved here.

Expressed TCRB transcripts got sequenced, as all isolated RNA was reverse transcribed. Using immunoSEQ multiplex PCR, the repertoire was profiled, and TCRdb retains in-frame clones only, with some absent. Counted here are under 50,000 clones, just over 50% occurring once; the ten biggest clones make up approximately 2.1%. Every donor provided one heparinised blood draw, which averaged about 110 mL. A word on this clone: Its antigen is still unknown.

The CDR3 is 15 residues long. Germline CDR1 reads SGHVS; CDR2 reads FNYEAQ. V trimming: 5 bases; J trimming: 6 bases; junction bases outside the gene matches: 7. The sequence was obtained from a woman aged 18-35 years in good health. This sequence joins TRBV7-6 and TRBJ2-2; 9 nucleotides line up with TRBD1. The sample consisted of Tregs from blood. CDR3 DNA: TGTGCCAGCAGCCTGGGACAGGGAAAGGCCGGGGAGCTGTTTTTT. Protein product: CASSLGQGKAGELFF.